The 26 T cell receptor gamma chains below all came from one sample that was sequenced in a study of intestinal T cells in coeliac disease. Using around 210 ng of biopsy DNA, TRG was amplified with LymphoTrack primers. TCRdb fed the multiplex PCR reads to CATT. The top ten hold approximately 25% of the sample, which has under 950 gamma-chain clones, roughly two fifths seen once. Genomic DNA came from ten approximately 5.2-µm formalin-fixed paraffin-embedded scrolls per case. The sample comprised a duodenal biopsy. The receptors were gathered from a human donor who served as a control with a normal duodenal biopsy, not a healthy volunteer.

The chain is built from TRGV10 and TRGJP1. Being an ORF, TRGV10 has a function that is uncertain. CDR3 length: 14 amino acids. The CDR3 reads CACVADPHFRFKIF. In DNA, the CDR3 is TGTGCCTGCGTGGCTGACCCCCACTTTAGGTTCAAGATATTT.

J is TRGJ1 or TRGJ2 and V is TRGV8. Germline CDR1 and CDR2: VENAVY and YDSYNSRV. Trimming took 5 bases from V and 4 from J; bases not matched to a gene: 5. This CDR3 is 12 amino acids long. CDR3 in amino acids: CATWGLYYKKLF. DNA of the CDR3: TGTGCCACCTGGGGATTATATTATAAGAAACTCTTT.

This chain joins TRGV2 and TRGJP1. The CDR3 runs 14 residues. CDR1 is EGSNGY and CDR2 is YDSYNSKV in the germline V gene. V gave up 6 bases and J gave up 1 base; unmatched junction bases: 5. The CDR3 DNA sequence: TGTGCCACCTGGACGGGTACCACTGGTTGGTTCAAGATATTT. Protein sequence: CATWTGTTGWFKIF.

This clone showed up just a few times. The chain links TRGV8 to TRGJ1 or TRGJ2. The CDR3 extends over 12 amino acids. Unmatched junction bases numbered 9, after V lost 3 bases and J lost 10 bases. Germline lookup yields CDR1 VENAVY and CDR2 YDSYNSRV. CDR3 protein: CATWDPTPKKLF. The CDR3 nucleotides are TGTGCCACCTGGGATCCCACCCCGAAGAAACTCTTT.

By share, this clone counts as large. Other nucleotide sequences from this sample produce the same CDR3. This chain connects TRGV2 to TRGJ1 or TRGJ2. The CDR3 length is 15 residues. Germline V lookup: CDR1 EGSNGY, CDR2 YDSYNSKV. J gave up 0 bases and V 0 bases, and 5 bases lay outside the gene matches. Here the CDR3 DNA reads TGTGCCACCTGGGACGGGCCCCCGAATTATTATAAGAAACTCTTT. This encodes CATWDGPPNYYKKLF.

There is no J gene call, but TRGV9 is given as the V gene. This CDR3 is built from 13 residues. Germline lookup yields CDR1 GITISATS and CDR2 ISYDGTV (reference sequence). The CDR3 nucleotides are TGTGCCTTGTGGGAGGTGCAATTACTAAGTAAACTCTTT. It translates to CALWEVQLLSKLF.

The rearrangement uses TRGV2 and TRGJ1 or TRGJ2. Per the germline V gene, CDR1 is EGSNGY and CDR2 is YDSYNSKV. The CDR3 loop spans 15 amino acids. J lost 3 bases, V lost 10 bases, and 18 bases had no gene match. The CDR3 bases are TGTGCCACTGGGACCGGGCCCCGAACTTATTATAAGAAACTCTTT. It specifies CATGTGPRTYYKKLF.

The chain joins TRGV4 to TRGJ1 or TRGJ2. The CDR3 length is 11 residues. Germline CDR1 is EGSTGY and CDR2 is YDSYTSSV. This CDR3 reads CAPGMGLKKLF. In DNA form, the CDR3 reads TGTGCACCTGGGATGGGGTTGAAGAAACTCTTT.

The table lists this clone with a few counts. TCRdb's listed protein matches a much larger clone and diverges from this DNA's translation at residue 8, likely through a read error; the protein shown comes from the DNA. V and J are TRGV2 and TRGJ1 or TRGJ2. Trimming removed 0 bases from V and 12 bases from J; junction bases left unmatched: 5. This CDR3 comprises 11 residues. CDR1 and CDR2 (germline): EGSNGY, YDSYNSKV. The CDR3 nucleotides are TGTGCCACCTGGGACGGGTTAGGGAAACTCTTT. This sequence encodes CATWDGLGKLF.

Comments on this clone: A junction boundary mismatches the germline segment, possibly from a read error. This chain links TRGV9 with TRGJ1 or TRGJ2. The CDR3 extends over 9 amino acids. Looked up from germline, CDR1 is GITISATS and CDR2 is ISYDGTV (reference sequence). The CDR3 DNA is TGTGCCTTTGTGGGAGCCATTTATTTT. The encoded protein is CAFVGAIYF.

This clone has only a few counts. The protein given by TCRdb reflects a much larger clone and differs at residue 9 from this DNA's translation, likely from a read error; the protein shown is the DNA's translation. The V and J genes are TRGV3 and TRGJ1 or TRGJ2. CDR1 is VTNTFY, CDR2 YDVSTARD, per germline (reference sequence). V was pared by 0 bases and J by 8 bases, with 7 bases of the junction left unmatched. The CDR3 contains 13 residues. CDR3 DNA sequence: TGTGCCACCTGGGACAGGCCTCATCATAAGAAACTCTTT. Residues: CATWDRPHHKKLF.

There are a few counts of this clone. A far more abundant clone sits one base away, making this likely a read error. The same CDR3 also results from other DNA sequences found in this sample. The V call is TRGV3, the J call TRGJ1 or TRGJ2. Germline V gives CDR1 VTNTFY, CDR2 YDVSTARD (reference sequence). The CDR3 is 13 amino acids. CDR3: CATWDRPHYKKLF. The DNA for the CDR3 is TGTGCCACCTGGGACAGGCCTCATTACAAGAAACTCTTT.

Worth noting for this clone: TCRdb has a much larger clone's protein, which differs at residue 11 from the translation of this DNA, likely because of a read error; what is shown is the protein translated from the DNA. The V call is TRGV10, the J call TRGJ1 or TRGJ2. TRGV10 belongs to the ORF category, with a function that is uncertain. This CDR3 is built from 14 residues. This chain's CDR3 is CAAWTHGDYYRKLF. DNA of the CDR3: TGTGCTGCGTGGACCCACGGGGATTATTATAGGAAACTCTTT.

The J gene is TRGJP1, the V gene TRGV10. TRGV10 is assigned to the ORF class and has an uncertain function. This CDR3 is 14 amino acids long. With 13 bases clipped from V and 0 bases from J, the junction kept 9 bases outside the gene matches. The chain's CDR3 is CAGVGDTTGWFKIF. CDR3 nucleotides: TGTGCTGGCGTGGGGGATACCACTGGTTGGTTCAAGATATTT.

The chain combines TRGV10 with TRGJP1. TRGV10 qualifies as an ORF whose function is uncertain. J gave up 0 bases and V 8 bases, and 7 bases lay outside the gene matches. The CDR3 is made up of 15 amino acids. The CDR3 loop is CAAWDRYTTGWFKIF. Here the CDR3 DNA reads TGTGCTGCGTGGGATCGATATACCACTGGTTGGTTCAAGATATTT.

For the CDR3, the DNA is TGTGCACCTGGGGATAGGCGGGGCACTGGTTGGTTCAAGATATTT. This translates into CAPGDRRGTGWFKIF. The V call is TRGV8, the J call TRGJP1. The CDR3 length is 15 residues. Germline lookup yields CDR1 VENAVY and CDR2 YDSYNSRV.

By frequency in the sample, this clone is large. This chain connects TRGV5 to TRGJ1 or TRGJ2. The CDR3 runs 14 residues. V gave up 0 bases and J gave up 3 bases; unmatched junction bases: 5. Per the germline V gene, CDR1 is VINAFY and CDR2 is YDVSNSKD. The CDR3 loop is CATWDRRSYYKKLF. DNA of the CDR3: TGTGCCACCTGGGACAGGCGTTCTTATTATAAGAAACTCTTT.

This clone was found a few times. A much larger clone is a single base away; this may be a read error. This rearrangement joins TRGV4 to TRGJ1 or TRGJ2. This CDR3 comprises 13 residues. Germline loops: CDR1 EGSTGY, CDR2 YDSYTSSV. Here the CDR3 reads CATWDLNYYKKLF. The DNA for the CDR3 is TGTGCTACCTGGGATCTGAATTATTATAAGAAACTCTTT.

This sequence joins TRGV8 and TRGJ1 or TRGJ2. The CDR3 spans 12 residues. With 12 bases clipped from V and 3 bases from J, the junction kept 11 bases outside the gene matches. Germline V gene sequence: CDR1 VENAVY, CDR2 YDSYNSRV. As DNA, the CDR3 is TGTGCCGACCTGGGGGTTTATTATAAGAAACTCTTT. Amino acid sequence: CADLGVYYKKLF.

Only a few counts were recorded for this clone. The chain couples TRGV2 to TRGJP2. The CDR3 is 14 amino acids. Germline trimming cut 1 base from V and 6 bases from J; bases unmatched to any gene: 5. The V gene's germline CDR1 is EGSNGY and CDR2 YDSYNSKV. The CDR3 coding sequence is TGTGCCACCTGGGACGGCGAAGGTGATTGGATCAAGACGTTT. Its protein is CATWDGEGDWIKTF.

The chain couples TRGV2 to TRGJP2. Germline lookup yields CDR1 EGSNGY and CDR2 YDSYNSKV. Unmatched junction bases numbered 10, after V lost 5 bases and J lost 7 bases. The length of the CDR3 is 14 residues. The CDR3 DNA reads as TGTGCCACCTGGGGCAAAGTAAATGATTGGATCAAGACGTTT. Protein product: CATWGKVNDWIKTF.

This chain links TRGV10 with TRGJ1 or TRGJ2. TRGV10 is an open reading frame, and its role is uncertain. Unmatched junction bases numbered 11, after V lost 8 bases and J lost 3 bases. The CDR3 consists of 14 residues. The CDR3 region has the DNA TGTGCTGCGTGGGCCCCCGCTTTTTATTATAAGAAACTCTTT. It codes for CAAWAPAFYYKKLF.

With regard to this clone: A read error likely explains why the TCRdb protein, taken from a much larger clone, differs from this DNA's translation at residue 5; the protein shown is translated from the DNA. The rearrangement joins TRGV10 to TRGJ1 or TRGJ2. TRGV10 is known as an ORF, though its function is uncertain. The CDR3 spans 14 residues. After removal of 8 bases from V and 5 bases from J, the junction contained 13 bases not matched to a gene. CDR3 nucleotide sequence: TGTGCTGCGTGGGGTTGGAATGATGATTATAAGAAACTCTTT. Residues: CAAWGWNDDYKKLF.

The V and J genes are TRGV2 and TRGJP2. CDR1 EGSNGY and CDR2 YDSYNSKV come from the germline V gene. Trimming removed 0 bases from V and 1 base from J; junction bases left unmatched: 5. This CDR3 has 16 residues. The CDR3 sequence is CATWDGRVSSDWIKTF. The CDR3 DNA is TGTGCCACCTGGGACGGGCGGGTTAGTAGTGATTGGATCAAGACGTTT.

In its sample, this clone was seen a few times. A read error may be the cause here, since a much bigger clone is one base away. CDR3 DNA sequence: TGTGCCACCTGGGTCAATTATAAGAAACTCTTC. Translating gives CATWVNYKKLF. V usage is TRGV3 and J usage is TRGJ1 or TRGJ2. CDR1 is VTNTFY and CDR2 is YDVSTARD in the germline V gene (reference sequence). The CDR3 covers 11 residues.

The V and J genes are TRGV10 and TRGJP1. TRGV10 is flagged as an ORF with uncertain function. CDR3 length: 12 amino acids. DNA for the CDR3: TGTGCAAATACCATGCTGGGTTGGTTCAAGATATTT. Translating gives CANTMLGWFKIF.